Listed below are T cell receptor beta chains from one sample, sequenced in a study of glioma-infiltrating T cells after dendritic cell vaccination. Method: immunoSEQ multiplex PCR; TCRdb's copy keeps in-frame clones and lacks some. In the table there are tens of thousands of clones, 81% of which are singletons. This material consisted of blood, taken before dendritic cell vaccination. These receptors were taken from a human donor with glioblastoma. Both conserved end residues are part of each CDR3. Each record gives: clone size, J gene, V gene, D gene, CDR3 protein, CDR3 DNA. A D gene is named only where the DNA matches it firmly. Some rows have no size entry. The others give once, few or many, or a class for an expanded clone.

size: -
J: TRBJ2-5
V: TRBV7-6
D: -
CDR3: CASSQDWASEETQYF
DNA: TGTGCCAGCAGCCAGGACTGGGCTTCGGAGGAGACCCAGTACTTC

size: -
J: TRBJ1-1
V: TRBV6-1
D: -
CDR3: CASQLDTEAFF
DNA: TGTGCCAGCCAACTCGACACTGAAGCTTTCTTT

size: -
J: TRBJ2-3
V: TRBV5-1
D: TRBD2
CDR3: CASSSRSGGATDTQYF
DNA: TGCGCCAGCAGCTCACGCAGCGGGGGGGCAACAGATACGCAGTATTTT

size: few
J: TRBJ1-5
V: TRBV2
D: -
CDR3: CASRIGGGTYNQPQHF
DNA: TGTGCCAGCAGGATTGGGGGGGGGACTTACAATCAGCCCCAGCATTTT

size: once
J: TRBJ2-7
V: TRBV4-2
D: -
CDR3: CASSQEAGTTYEQYF
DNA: TGTGCCAGCAGCCAGGAAGCGGGGACAACCTACGAGCAGTACTTC

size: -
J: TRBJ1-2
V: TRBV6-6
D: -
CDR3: CASSFEINYGYTF
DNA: TGTGCCAGCAGTTTTGAGATTAACTATGGCTACACCTTC

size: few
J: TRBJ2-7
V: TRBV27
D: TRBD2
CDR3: CASSFQGLAGRYEQYF
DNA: TGTGCCAGCAGTTTCCAAGGACTAGCGGGGCGATACGAGCAGTACTTC

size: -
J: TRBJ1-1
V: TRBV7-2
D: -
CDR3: CASSLAGPTEAFF
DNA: TGTGCCAGCAGCTTAGCCGGTCCCACTGAAGCTTTCTTT

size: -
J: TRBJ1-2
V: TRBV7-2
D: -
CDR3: CASSLAGGTLNYGYTF
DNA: TGTGCCAGCAGCTTGGCAGGAGGCACATTGAACTATGGCTACACCTTC

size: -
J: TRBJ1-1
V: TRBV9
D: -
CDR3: CASSVAGGLAFF
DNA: TGTGCCAGCAGCGTAGCGGGGGGCTTAGCTTTCTTT

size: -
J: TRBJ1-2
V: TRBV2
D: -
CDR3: CATSQSGSGKSYGYTF
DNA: TGTGCCACATCCCAATCGGGGTCGGGGAAATCTTATGGCTACACCTTC

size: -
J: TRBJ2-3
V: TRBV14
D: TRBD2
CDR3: CASSQMGLAGIDTQYF
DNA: TGTGCCAGCAGCCAAATGGGACTAGCGGGGATAGATACGCAGTATTTT

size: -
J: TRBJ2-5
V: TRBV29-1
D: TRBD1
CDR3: CSVGDRGPGSQYF
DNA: TGCAGCGTTGGGGACAGGGGCCCGGGGTCCCAGTACTTC

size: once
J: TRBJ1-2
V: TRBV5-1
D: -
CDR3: CASSLDGRGGEYYGYTF
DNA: TGCGCCAGCAGCTTGGACGGGCGGGGGGGCGAGTACTATGGCTACACCTTC

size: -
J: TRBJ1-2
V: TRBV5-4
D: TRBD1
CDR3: CASSLGGQDVYGYTF
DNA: TGTGCCAGCAGCTTGGGGGGACAGGACGTCTATGGCTACACCTTC

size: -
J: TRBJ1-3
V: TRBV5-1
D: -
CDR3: CASGEQGGNTIYF
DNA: TGCGCCAGCGGAGAACAGGGTGGAAACACCATATATTTT

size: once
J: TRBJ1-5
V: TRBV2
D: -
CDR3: CASSGVRGEQPQHF
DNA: TGTGCCAGCAGTGGTGTCAGGGGTGAGCAGCCCCAGCATTTT

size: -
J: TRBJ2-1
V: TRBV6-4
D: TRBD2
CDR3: CASSELAGYNEQFF
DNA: TGTGCCAGCAGTGAATTAGCGGGGTACAATGAGCAGTTCTTC

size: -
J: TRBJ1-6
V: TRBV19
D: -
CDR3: CASSPETGALSPLHF
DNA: TGTGCCAGTAGTCCAGAGACAGGTGCCCTATCACCCCTCCACTTT

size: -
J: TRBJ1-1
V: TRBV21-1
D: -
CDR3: CASSDRVMNTEAFF
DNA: TGTGCCAGCAGCGACAGGGTTATGAACACTGAAGCTTTCTTT

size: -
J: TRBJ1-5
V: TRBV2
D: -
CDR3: CASRGGGNQPQHF
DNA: TGTGCCAGCAGGGGAGGGGGGAATCAGCCCCAGCATTTT

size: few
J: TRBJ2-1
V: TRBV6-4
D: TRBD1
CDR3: CASSDSGQGAGNEQFF
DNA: TGTGCCAGCAGTGACTCGGGACAGGGGGCTGGGAATGAGCAGTTCTTC

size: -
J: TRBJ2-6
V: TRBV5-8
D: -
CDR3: CASCVFHTQSRANVLTF
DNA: TGTGCCAGCTGTGTTTTTCATACACAAAGTCGGGCCAACGTCCTGACTTTC

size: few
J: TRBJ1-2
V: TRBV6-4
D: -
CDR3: CASSGDQGLGYTF
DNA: TGTGCCAGCAGTGGAGATCAGGGATTGGGCTACACCTTC

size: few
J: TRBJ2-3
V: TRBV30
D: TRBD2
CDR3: CAWSPGRPGLAYADTQYF
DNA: TGTGCCTGGAGCCCCGGCCGGCCGGGACTAGCATACGCAGATACGCAGTATTTT

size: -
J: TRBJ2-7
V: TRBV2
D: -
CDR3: CASSEDRVSSYEQYF
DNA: TGTGCCAGCAGTGAAGACAGGGTTTCATCCTACGAGCAGTACTTC

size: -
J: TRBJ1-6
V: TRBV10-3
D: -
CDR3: CAISLRGVMENSPLHF
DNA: TGTGCCATCAGCCTCCGGGGGGTTATGGAAAATTCACCCCTCCACTTT

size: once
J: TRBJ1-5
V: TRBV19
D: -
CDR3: CASKRDTAEPQHF
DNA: TGTGCCAGTAAGAGGGACACCGCCGAGCCCCAGCATTTT

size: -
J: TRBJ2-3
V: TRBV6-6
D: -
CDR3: CASRQQGSTDTQYF
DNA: TGTGCCAGCAGGCAACAGGGATCTACAGATACGCAGTATTTT

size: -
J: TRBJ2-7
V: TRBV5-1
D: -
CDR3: CASSLGAGGSYEQYF
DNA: TGCGCCAGCAGCTTGGGGGCAGGCGGGTCCTACGAGCAGTACTTC

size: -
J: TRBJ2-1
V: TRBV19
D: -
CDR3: CASSIGSDPPNEQFF
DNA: TGTGCCAGTAGTATAGGGAGCGACCCCCCCAATGAGCAGTTCTTC